A single sample gave rise to the 8 T cell receptor beta chains below, sequenced in a study of shared clonotypes between healthy human individuals. The data were produced by immunoSEQ multiplex PCR, yet TCRdb's version contains in-frame clones alone and is incomplete. The sample lists under 2,500,000 clones; more than 90% were seen once. Sequencing was done on a sample of naive CD4+ T cells sorted from blood. This sample's subset: CD45RA+ positively selected. These receptors all come from a man aged 18 to 30 in good health.

As to this clone: The sample holds other DNA sequences that translate to the same CDR3. As DNA, the CDR3 is TGTGCCAGCAGCCAACAGGGAGGCACTGAAGCTTTCTTT. Translating it yields CASSQQGGTEAFF. The chain employs TRBV2 and TRBJ1-1; D might be TRBD1 (6 bases). Germline CDR1 is SNHLY and CDR2 is FYNNEI. V dropped 6 bases and J dropped 4 bases, with 12 bases sitting between them. This CDR3 comprises 13 residues.

V usage is TRBV5-1 and J usage is TRBJ1-1; no clear D. V was trimmed by 0 bases and J by 8 bases, leaving 8 bases between them. Germline CDR1 SGHRS, CDR2 YFSETQ. The CDR3 runs to 12 residues. The CDR3 nucleotides are TGCGCCAGCAGCTTGGATGGAGGCGAAGCTTTCTTT. Translating gives CASSLDGGEAFF.

V gene TRBV9 combines with J gene TRBJ1-2; the match to TRBD1 covers 8 bases. Germline V gene lookup returns CDR1 SGDLS and CDR2 YYNGEE. Germline trimming cut 3 bases from V and 5 bases from J; bases unmatched to any gene: 12. The CDR3 length is 16 residues. The CDR3 is CASSATGVRTRYGYTF. CDR3 sequence (DNA): TGTGCCAGCAGCGCGACAGGGGTAAGGACCCGATATGGCTACACCTTC.

The rearrangement links TRBV5-5 to TRBJ2-7, with D unclear. Germline lookup yields CDR1 SGHKS and CDR2 YYEKEE (reference sequence). This CDR3 has 15 residues. Trimming left V 4 bases short and J 2 bases short, with 16 bases between. The CDR3 reads CASSGYDTGPYEQYF. The DNA of the CDR3 is TGTGCCAGCAGCGGATACGACACGGGTCCCTACGAGCAGTACTTC.

Only one count was recorded for this clone. This rearrangement joins TRBV11-2 to TRBJ2-7; D call uncertain. V gave up 1 base and J gave up 2 bases, with 12 bases separating them. The CDR3 has 15 amino acids. Germline CDR1 and CDR2: SGHAT and FQNNGV. This CDR3 is CASSLAQVTAYEQYF. Written as DNA, the CDR3 is TGTGCCAGCAGCTTAGCTCAGGTAACCGCCTACGAGCAGTACTTC.

This sequence joins TRBV30 and TRBJ1-2, with a possible D match to TRBD1 (6 bases). The CDR3 totals 13 residues. Per the germline V gene, CDR1 is GTSNPN and CDR2 is SVGIG (reference sequence). V lost 5 bases and J 8 bases, leaving 18 bases between the germline ends. The CDR3 DNA sequence: TGTGCCTGGGACCCCGGGACAAAAGGCGGCTACACCTTC. Its protein product is CAWDPGTKGGYTF.

The chain recombines TRBV14 with TRBJ1-4; the D gene is possibly TRBD1 (5 bases). Germline V CDR1 and CDR2: SGHDN, FVKESK. The V end lost 9 bases, the J end lost 0 bases, and 11 bases lay between the germline ends. CDR3 length: 14 residues. CDR3 nucleotide sequence: TGTGCCAGTCAAGGGGCGTCAACTAATGAAAAACTGTTTTTT. It translates to CASQGASTNEKLFF.

The chain has TRBV11-2 and TRBJ2-1; 11 bases agree with TRBD2. V lost 4 bases, J lost 5 bases, and 7 bases stayed unmatched. CDR1 and CDR2 from the germline V gene are SGHAT and FQNNGV. The CDR3 consists of 16 residues. The chain's CDR3 is CASSSDGLAGHNEQFF. CDR3 nucleotides: TGTGCCAGCAGCTCGGACGGACTAGCGGGCCACAATGAGCAGTTCTTC.